The 9 T cell receptor beta chains listed next were all sequenced from one sample in a study of T cell repertoires in cytomegalovirus infection. TCRdb fed the reads into MiXCR, producing one record per CDR3 protein. Of nearly 700,000 distinct CDR3 sequences listed, around a third were seen once; the top ten hold 15% to 20%. Antigen specificity for these receptors is unknown. Sequencing was performed on cultured PBMCs, taken from culture after CMV antigen stimulation. These receptors were collected from a human donor in good health (CMV status not recorded). Some clones in this sample may be carry-over from other donors' samples.

The chain joins TRBV5-1 to TRBJ2-5, with 11 bases aligning to TRBD2. V was clipped by 6 bases and J by 1 base; unmatched bases: 5. The CDR3 extends over 15 amino acids. Germline values: CDR1 SGHRS, CDR2 YFSETQ. In DNA form, the CDR3 reads TGCGCCAGCACTTTTAGCGGGGGGGCCCAAGAGACCCAGTACTTC. This gives the protein CASTFSGGAQETQYF. Combining the CDR3 with reference TRBV5-1 and TRBJ2-5 gives the whole variable domain KAGVTQTPRYLIKTRGQQVTLSCSPISGHRSVSWYQQTPGQGLQFLFEYFSETQRNKGNFPGRFSGRQFSNSRSEMNVSTLELGDSALYLCASTFSGGAQETQYFGPGTRLLVL.

This clonotype was seen a few times. This chain joins TRBV7-2 and TRBJ2-5; perhaps D is TRBD1 or TRBD2 (5 bases each). Germline V gene data show CDR1 as SGHTA and CDR2 as FQGNSA. Trimming shortened V by 0 bases and J by 4 bases, and 15 bases separated the two germline ends. The CDR3 spans 16 residues. The CDR3 nucleotides read TGTGCCAGCAGCTTAGCGCTATTAAGGGACCGAGAGACCCAGTACTTC. Encoded protein: CASSLALLRDRETQYF.

The rearrangement uses TRBV20-1 and TRBJ1-4, with TRBD1 as a possible D gene (6 bases). The CDR3 covers 13 residues. CDR1 is DFQATT, CDR2 SNEGSKA, per germline (reference sequence). The V and J ends lost 5 bases and 3 bases respectively, with 10 bases between them. The CDR3 DNA reads TGCAGTGCTGCAGGGGATTCTAATGAAAAACTGTTTTTT. Translating it yields CSAAGDSNEKLFF.

V is TRBV6-6 and J is TRBJ2-3; D is unresolved. Looked up from germline, CDR1 is MNHNY and CDR2 is SVGAGI (reference sequence). CDR3 length: 14 amino acids. Trimming removed 6 bases from V and 1 base from J, with 11 bases in between. CDR3 residues: CASSLQRRTDTQYF. CDR3 sequence (DNA): TGTGCCAGCAGCCTTCAGCGCCGCACAGATACGCAGTATTTT.

The CDR3 DNA reads TGCGCCAGCAGCTTATCAGCGGGGGACCCAATAGTGACCCAGTACTTC. This gives the protein CASSLSAGDPIVTQYF. This sequence joins TRBV5-1 and TRBJ2-5; 8 bases are a match to TRBD2. CDR1 is SGHRS and CDR2 is YFSETQ in the germline V gene. This CDR3 spans 16 amino acids. V was clipped by 2 bases and J by 7 bases; unmatched bases: 13.

The rearrangement uses TRBV29-1 and TRBJ2-1; TRBD2 matches 7 bases. V dropped 7 bases and J dropped 8; count of bases not matched to a gene: 8. This CDR3 has 12 amino acids. Looked up from germline, CDR1 is SQVTM and CDR2 is ANQGSEA. CDR3 in amino acids: CSGGGGSHEQFF. Written as DNA, the CDR3 is TGCAGCGGAGGAGGCGGGAGCCATGAGCAGTTCTTC.

The V and J genes are TRBV7-2 and TRBJ2-2; a weak D match, TRBD1 (5 bases). V lost 5 bases and J lost 2, with 12 bases in between. This CDR3 is built from 15 residues. The germline CDR1 and CDR2 sequences are SGHTA and FQGNSA. The CDR3 DNA sequence: TGTGCCAGCAGCGCACAGGTCATTAACACCGGGGAGCTGTTTTTT. Its protein product is CASSAQVINTGELFF.

This sequence joins TRBV4-3 and TRBJ2-3; the match to TRBD2 covers 8 bases. V gave up 4 bases and J gave up 0 bases; unmatched junction bases: 9. CDR1 and CDR2 from the germline V gene are LGHNA and YSLEER. CDR3 length: 17 amino acids. The CDR3 loop reads CASSPGLGLTSTDTQYF. The CDR3, as DNA: TGCGCCAGCAGCCCGGGACTAGGCCTGACTAGCACAGATACGCAGTATTTT.

This clonotype was seen at least ten times. The V call is TRBV7-8, the J call TRBJ1-1, with 9 positions matching TRBD1. Germline loops: CDR1 SGHVS, CDR2 FQNEAQ. There are 15 residues in the CDR3. V was clipped by 8 bases and J by 4 bases; unmatched bases: 11. The CDR3 DNA follows: TGTGCCAGCGTGCCCACAGGGGGCTCGTTCACTGAAGCTTTCTTT. It encodes CASVPTGGSFTEAFF. Based on the CDR3 plus reference TRBV7-8 and TRBJ1-1, the full variable domain is GAGVSQSPRYKVAKRGQDVALRCDPISGHVSLFWYQQALGQGPEFLTYFQNEAQLDKSGLPSDRFFAERPEGSVSTLKIQRTQQEDSAVYLCASVPTGGSFTEAFFGQGTRLTVV.